This TCR beta chain was retrieved from a study of blood T cell repertoires in COVID-19. About the study: COVID-19 samples collected from the United States, Italy and Spain covered acute and convalescent phases. In each case, the material was cDNA or gDNA derived from T cells, B-cell-depleted T cells, or PBMCs.

This CDR3 has 14 residues. Between the trimmed V and J ends, which lost 6 bases and 6 bases, there was a span of 16 bases. Germline lookup yields CDR1 MNHEY and CDR2 SVGAGI. Original data processing: Reference gene primer amplification in the assay estimated nucleated cell counts. Produced via immunoSEQ multiplex PCR; TCRdb's table is partial and in-frame only. That table supplies the V and J calls and clone size; D and trimming were determined from the DNA. The sample yields roughly 250,000 clones, about four fifths seen once. This receptor was obtained from a woman of 80 years or more with acute or convalescent COVID-19. This chain uses TRBV6-5 with TRBJ2-3; D not resolved. The specimen was peripheral blood. The CDR3 region has the DNA TGTGCCAGCAGGCATCATCGGCCCGGGGATACGCAGTATTTT. Amino acid sequence: CASRHHRPGDTQYF.